Sequencing of this T cell receptor beta chain was carried out in a study of cytotoxic CD8 clonotypes in ibrutinib-treated CLL (dated by TCRdb to the early 2020s). For context, the study as a whole: The cohort included roughly 15 treatment-naive and some 10 relapsed/refractory patients; around 17 were IGHV unmutated. Partial responses were observed in about 24 patients and complete responses in 2; after a median follow-up of 68 months, remission was maintained in 14 patients and progression was observed in roughly 12. Response samples were obtained after a median of about 13 months of treatment, with a range of roughly 6 to 40 months. An average of around 250,000 productive templates and 94,082 productive rearrangements was obtained per sample. Of the approximately 87 participants in the trial, 26 had longitudinal samples available. Cryopreserved peripheral blood mononuclear cells were collected before treatment, at response, and at either disease progression or sustained remission. All remission and progressive disease samples were collected while patients were still receiving ibrutinib.

For TCR beta library preparation, approximately 1.9 micrograms of genomic DNA was extracted from cryopreserved PBMCs. Longitudinal blood samples from CLL patients receiving ibrutinib monotherapy were subjected to high-throughput TCR beta sequencing. Patients were enrolled in a phase 2 open-label single-center ibrutinib monotherapy trial. Each clonotype received, on average, around 9.6x coverage in deep resolution sequencing performed on a MiSeq, where the target depth lay between 1 in 1 million and 1 in 200,000 T cells. TCR beta libraries were generated with the immunoSEQ hsTCRB Kit. In the paper's pipeline: ImmunoSEQ Data Assistant and ImmunoSEQ Analyzer were used for data analysis, and V, D and J genes were assigned according to IMGT definitions. Clonality, which ranges from 0 to 1, was calculated by subtracting the normalized Shannon entropy of productive rearrangement frequencies from one. Public clonotype analysis was restricted to overrepresented clonotypes comprising at least 0.05% of each patient's repertoire. Repertoires from about a dozen age-matched healthy donors in immuneACCESS were used as clonality controls. What TCRdb holds here is the immuneACCESS table cut down to in-frame rearrangements. Part of the clones is not present; checked against another copy, under half of the missing clones reflect an unresolved V gene, and the others are unexplained. V, J and clone size are taken as reported in that table, and D and trimming were inferred from the DNA itself. The sample table contains about 140,000 clones; only one count was recorded for more than 75% of them. The ten largest clones add up to 7.6% of the sample.

Findings and caveats that apply to the study as a whole: Clonality increased at ibrutinib response, stayed stable in sustained remission, and fell back toward baseline at progression. Public clonotypes were rare and either shrank or stayed stable during treatment, and the rise in clonality at ibrutinib response reflected expansion of private clonotypes. Sampling times were not matched between sustained-remission and progressing patients, and lymph node repertoires were not studied. At baseline, clonality was higher than in age-matched healthy donors and showed a strong correlation with circulating CD8+ T-cell counts.

From the cysteine through the phenylalanine, the CDR3 covers 14 amino acids. The only DNA kept is the CDR3, 42 bases in frame from the first base. Looking up the germline V gene yields CDR1 MGHRA and CDR2 YSYEKL. Relative to germline, V is 0 bases shorter and J is 0 bases shorter, with 5 bases between their ends. Comments on this clone: No antigen is known for it. Within one base of it there is no much larger clone, and no base qualities were kept.

Sequencing used PBMCs, obtained after 36 months of ibrutinib treatment. Recombination linked TRBV4-1 to TRBJ1-1, with the D gene uncertain. This receptor was identified in a human donor with chronic lymphocytic leukemia. The sequenced DNA: TGCGCCAGCAGCCAAGATACCATGAACACTGAAGCTTTCTTT. Translated, this gives CASSQDTMNTEAFF.